A selection of T cell receptor beta chains follows, all from one sample in a study of Ad26.COV2.S vaccination and SARS-CoV-2 variants. Generated by immunoSEQ multiplex PCR, the TCRdb table keeps only in-frame clones and is missing some. The table lists about 320,000 clones, about 85% of them singletons. This specimen was peripheral blood, taken in a trial of Ad26.COV2.S vaccine versus placebo. The receptors were gathered from a person between 18 and 59 years old who received the Ad26.COV2.S COVID-19 vaccine or a placebo. Both conserved end residues are part of each CDR3. A D gene is named only where the DNA matches it firmly. Clone size, where shown, is once, few, many, or a class for clones that have expanded.

abundance	v_gene	j_gene	d_gene	CDR3aa	CDR3nt
once	TRBV6-5	TRBJ2-3	.	CAQSAAYTQYF	TGTGCCCAGAGCGCGGCATATACGCAGTATTTT
.	TRBV6-5	TRBJ1-1	.	CASSRGTAQNTEAFF	TGTGCCAGCAGCCGAGGGACCGCCCAGAACACTGAAGCTTTCTTT
.	TRBV5-4	TRBJ2-3	.	CASSIRDFTDTQYF	TGTGCCAGCAGCATCAGGGACTTCACAGATACGCAGTATTTT
.	TRBV2	TRBJ2-3	.	CASSEDAPRDTQYF	TGTGCCAGCAGTGAAGACGCACCCCGGGATACGCAGTATTTT
.	TRBV15	TRBJ1-1	.	CATSRDRAEITEAFF	TGTGCCACCAGCAGAGATAGGGCGGAGATCACTGAAGCTTTCTTT
.	TRBV6-1	TRBJ2-2	.	CASSDVGAGELFF	TGTGCCAGCAGTGACGTCGGAGCCGGGGAGCTGTTTTTT
.	TRBV15	TRBJ1-5	.	CATSSDGRGGYQPQHF	TGTGCCACCAGCAGTGACGGACGGGGCGGTTATCAGCCCCAGCATTTT
.	TRBV19	TRBJ2-1	TRBD2	CASSISGGKRDEQFF	TGTGCCAGTAGTATTAGCGGGGGCAAACGAGATGAGCAGTTCTTC
.	TRBV11-2	TRBJ2-2	.	CASSLRGPGELFF	TGTGCCAGCAGCTTACGGGGCCCCGGGGAGCTGTTTTTT
.	TRBV4-2	TRBJ1-1	TRBD1	CASSQGDRDARMNTEAFF	TGTGCCAGCAGCCAGGGGGACAGGGATGCAAGAATGAACACTGAAGCTTTCTTT
.	TRBV4-1	TRBJ1-2	TRBD1	CASSPLEPGGSNYGYTF	TGCGCCAGCAGTCCACTGGAACCAGGGGGTTCTAACTATGGCTACACCTTC
.	TRBV15	TRBJ1-2	TRBD1	CATSESRQGNYGYTF	TGTGCCACCAGCGAGAGCCGACAGGGGAACTATGGCTACACCTTC
.	TRBV27	TRBJ2-1	TRBD2	CASSLSNRLAGGYNEQFF	TGTGCCAGCAGTTTATCGAATCGGCTAGCGGGGGGCTACAATGAGCAGTTCTTC
.	TRBV9	TRBJ1-3	.	CASSVLGAGGNTIYF	TGTGCCAGCAGCGTACTGGGGGCTGGAGGAAACACCATATATTTT
.	TRBV28	TRBJ1-2	.	CASLNWRQSQNYGYTF	TGTGCCAGTCTCAATTGGCGACAGAGCCAAAACTATGGCTACACCTTC
.	TRBV11-2	TRBJ1-2	TRBD1	CASSLDRTGGTYGYTF	TGTGCCAGCAGCTTAGATCGGACAGGGGGAACCTATGGCTACACCTTC
.	TRBV7-8	TRBJ2-3	TRBD2	CASSPPLRGGRDTQYF	TGTGCCAGCAGCCCTCCTTTGCGGGGGGGCAGGGATACGCAGTATTTT
.	TRBV6-5	TRBJ1-1	.	CASSYLGDTEAFF	TGTGCCAGCAGTTACTTGGGGGACACTGAAGCTTTCTTT
.	TRBV10-3	TRBJ2-5	TRBD2	CAIRLGLAGGQETQYF	TGTGCCATCAGGCTGGGACTAGCGGGGGGCCAAGAGACCCAGTACTTC
.	TRBV6-1	TRBJ1-2	.	CASSEEGLGVGGYTF	TGTGCCAGCAGTGAAGAAGGCCTAGGGGTCGGCGGCTACACCTTC
many	TRBV6-6	TRBJ1-1	TRBD1	CASSNTGQPNTEAFF	TGTGCCAGCAGTAACACGGGACAGCCGAACACTGAAGCTTTCTTT
.	TRBV5-1	TRBJ2-5	TRBD1	CASSGYGTGGLKTQYF	TGCGCCAGCAGCGGCTACGGGACAGGGGGCCTAAAGACCCAGTACTTC
.	TRBV2	TRBJ2-5	.	CASSAERETQYF	TGTGCCAGCAGTGCTGAAAGGGAGACCCAGTACTTC
.	TRBV5-6	TRBJ1-2	.	CASSRDYGYTF	TGTGCCAGCAGCCGGGACTATGGCTACACCTTC
.	TRBV19	TRBJ1-6	TRBD1	CASSGQGLGSPLHF	TGTGCCAGTAGTGGACAGGGGTTAGGTTCACCCCTCCACTTT
.	TRBV6-5	TRBJ1-1	.	CASRQTRVGNEAFF	TGTGCCAGCAGACAAACCAGAGTGGGCAACGAAGCTTTCTTT
.	TRBV4-1	TRBJ1-1	.	CASSQASAALNTEAFF	TGCGCCAGCAGCCAAGCGTCGGCAGCCCTGAACACTGAAGCTTTCTTT
few	TRBV25-1	TRBJ1-4	TRBD1	CASSDKTGGEGEKLFF	TGTGCCAGCAGTGACAAGACAGGGGGCGAAGGAGAAAAACTGTTTTTT
.	TRBV28	TRBJ2-7	.	CASSHRVEQYF	TGTGCCAGCAGTCACAGGGTCGAGCAGTACTTC
.	TRBV24-1	TRBJ1-6	.	CATSETGSPLHF	TGTGCCACCAGTGAAACGGGGTCACCCCTCCACTTT
.	TRBV6-5	TRBJ1-5	.	CASRPSTGSNQPQHF	TGTGCCAGCAGACCCTCCACAGGGAGCAATCAGCCCCAGCATTTT
.	TRBV29-1	TRBJ1-2	TRBD1	CSVDDRVVGYTF	TGCAGCGTTGACGACAGGGTGGTGGGCTACACCTTC
.	TRBV7-2	TRBJ2-3	.	CASSYSASGDTQYF	TGTGCCAGCAGCTATTCGGCCTCGGGAGATACGCAGTATTTT
.	TRBV9	TRBJ1-5	.	CASSALGGRDQPQHF	TGTGCCAGCAGCGCTCTGGGGGGGAGGGATCAGCCCCAGCATTTT
.	TRBV3-1/TRBV3-2	TRBJ1-1	.	CATAHRPGWWELFF	TGTGCCACCGCGCACCGACCGGGATGGTGGGAGCTTTTCTTT
few	TRBV14	TRBJ2-7	.	CASSQDRLVMYF	TGTGCCAGCAGCCAAGATAGACTTGTTATGTACTTC
.	TRBV6-5	TRBJ2-7	.	CASRNAYEQYF	TGTGCCAGCAGGAACGCCTACGAGCAGTACTTC
.	TRBV7-2	TRBJ2-7	.	CASSFSRVGAGSYEQYF	TGTGCCAGCAGCTTCTCCAGGGTCGGTGCGGGGAGCTACGAGCAGTACTTC
once	TRBV20-1	TRBJ2-7	.	CSASEGTPLTYEQYF	TGCAGTGCTAGTGAGGGGACACCGCTTACCTACGAGCAGTACTTC
.	TRBV7-3	TRBJ2-1	TRBD2	CASSLRLAGEYNEQFF	TGTGCCAGCAGCTTAAGACTAGCGGGGGAGTACAATGAGCAGTTCTTC
.	TRBV24-1	TRBJ2-3	.	CATSAPGGGSTDTQYF	TGTGCCACCAGTGCTCCCGGTGGGGGAAGCACAGATACGCAGTATTTT
.	TRBV14	TRBJ1-1	.	CASSQDVASEAFF	TGTGCCAGCAGCCAAGATGTGGCATCTGAAGCTTTCTTT
.	TRBV28	TRBJ2-6	.	CAAARGFLVLTF	TGTGCCGCCGCCCGGGGGTTCCTCGTCCTGACTTTC
.	TRBV2	TRBJ2-1	.	CASSGDQQVKLFF	TGTGCCAGCAGTGGGGACCAGCAAGTGAAGCTGTTCTTC
.	TRBV7-9	TRBJ2-2	TRBD2	CASSLIGGSTGELFF	TGTGCCAGCAGCTTAATCGGGGGGAGCACCGGGGAGCTGTTTTTT
.	TRBV28	TRBJ1-5	TRBD1	CASSVTGEQPQHF	TGTGCCAGCAGTGTAACAGGGGAGCAGCCCCAGCATTTT
.	TRBV2	TRBJ2-2	TRBD2	CASSAIAGTSAGELFF	TGTGCCAGCAGTGCAATCGCCGGGACTAGCGCCGGGGAGCTGTTTTTT
.	TRBV4-1	TRBJ1-6	.	CASSQAQGYNSPLHF	TGCGCCAGCAGCCAAGCTCAGGGATATAATTCACCCCTCCACTTT
.	TRBV5-1	TRBJ1-6	.	CASSLNPGLVSPLHF	TGCGCCAGCAGCTTGAATCCAGGATTGGTGTCACCCCTCCACTTT
.	TRBV12-3/TRBV12-4	TRBJ1-1	.	CASSLVRLPEAFF	TGTGCCAGCAGTTTAGTGAGGTTACCTGAAGCTTTCTTT
.	TRBV5-1	TRBJ1-2	.	CASSLYSGAPGGYTF	TGCGCCAGCAGCTTGTATTCGGGGGCGCCGGGTGGCTACACCTTC
.	TRBV24-1	TRBJ1-2	.	CATSDSGYGYTF	TGTGCCACCAGTGATTCGGGCTATGGCTACACCTTC